This TCR beta chain came from a study of blood T cell repertoires in COVID-19. CDR3 size: 14 residues. Germline loops: CDR1 SGHDT, CDR2 YYEEEE. V dropped 4 bases and J dropped 2 bases, with 11 bases sitting between them. Profiling relied on immunoSEQ multiplex PCR, and the TCRdb table lists in-frame clones only, not all of them. In the table there are over 90,000 clones, roughly nine tenths of which are singletons. The sequenced material came from peripheral blood. The gene calls are TRBV5-6 and TRBJ2-3; D gene ambiguous. The source is a woman aged 50 to 65 with COVID-19, enrolled during active disease. In nucleotides, the CDR3 is TGTGCCAGCAGCCCCGAGCCGTCCACAGATACGCAGTATTTT. It specifies CASSPEPSTDTQYF.